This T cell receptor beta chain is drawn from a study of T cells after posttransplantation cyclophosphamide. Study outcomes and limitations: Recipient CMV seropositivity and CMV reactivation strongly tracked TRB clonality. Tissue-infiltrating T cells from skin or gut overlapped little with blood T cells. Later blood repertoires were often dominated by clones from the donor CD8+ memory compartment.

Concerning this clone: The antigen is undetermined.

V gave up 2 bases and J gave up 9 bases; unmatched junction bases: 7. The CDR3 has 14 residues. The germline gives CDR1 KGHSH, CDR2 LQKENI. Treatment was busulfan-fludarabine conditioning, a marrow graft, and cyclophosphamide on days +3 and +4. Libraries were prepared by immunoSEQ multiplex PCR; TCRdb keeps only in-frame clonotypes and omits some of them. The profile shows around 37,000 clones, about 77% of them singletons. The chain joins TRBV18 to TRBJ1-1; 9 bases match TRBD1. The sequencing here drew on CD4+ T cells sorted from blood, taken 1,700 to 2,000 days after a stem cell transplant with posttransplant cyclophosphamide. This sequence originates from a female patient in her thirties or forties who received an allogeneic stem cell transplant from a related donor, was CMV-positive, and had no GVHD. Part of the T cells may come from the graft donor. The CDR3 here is CASSPTRQGDKAFF. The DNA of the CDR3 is TGTGCCAGCTCACCAACCCGACAGGGGGATAAAGCTTTCTTT. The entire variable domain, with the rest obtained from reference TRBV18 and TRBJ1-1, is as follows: NAGVMQNPRHLVRRRGQEARLRCSPMKGHSHVYWYRQLPEEGLKFMVYLQKENIIDESGMPKERFSAEFPKEGPSILRIQQVVRGDSAAYFCASSPTRQGDKAFFGQGTRLTVV.